This T cell receptor (beta chain) is from a study of T cells in localized non-small cell lung cancer. Profiling relied on immunoSEQ multiplex PCR, and the TCRdb table lists in-frame clones only, not all of them. The sample lists 50,000 to 75,000 clones, around nine tenths seen once, with about 20% in the top ten. Points from the study as a whole: Higher adjacent-lung clonality was associated with shorter survival. Researchers found a median approximately 50 of the top 100 tumor clones in adjacent lung. Because only a single region of the tumor was sequenced, heterogeneity remains possible. Tumor trailed uninvolved adjacent lung in T cell clonality, which peaked there.

The CDR3 has 15 amino acids. The V and J ends lost 5 bases and 0 bases respectively, with 11 bases between them. The germline gives CDR1 SGHNT, CDR2 YENEEA. A word on this clone: Antigen specificity is unknown.

The sequence came from a man between 35 and 75 years old with stage I squamous cell lung carcinoma. Source: peripheral blood, taken before any cancer treatment. V is TRBV11-3 and J is TRBJ2-1, with TRBD1 as a possible D gene (6 bases). The CDR3 nucleotides read TGTGCCAGCAGCCGCGGACAGAGCTCCTACAATGAGCAGTTCTTC. Encoded protein: CASSRGQSSYNEQFF.